This T cell receptor (beta chain) was profiled in a study of T cell clonality in common variable immunodeficiency. Regarding the study as a whole: Compared with healthy controls, CVID subjects showed increased TCRbeta clonality, mostly in about a third.

Donors gave roughly 5 to 8 ml heparinized peripheral whole blood. This clone was observed many times. Its antigen is undetermined. The read ends 3 residues early relative to the CDR3; the germline J gene fills the gap. Germline CDR1 SQVTM, CDR2 ANQGSEA. This CDR3 is built from 13 residues. Libraries were prepared by immunoSEQ multiplex PCR; TCRdb keeps only in-frame clonotypes and omits some of them. The repertoire shows tens of thousands of clones, none seen only once; the top ten take 3.5% to 4%. The genes are TRBV29-1 and TRBJ1-1; D is undetermined. The sequence was obtained from a person aged 18 to 70 in good health. What was sequenced was peripheral blood mononuclear cells. The CDR3 DNA, read in part, is TGCAGCGTTGAAGTCCAGCTCCCTAGCGGA. Protein: CSVEVQLPSG. The CDR3 as a whole reads CSVEVQLPSGAFF.